The 25 T cell receptor beta chains listed next were all sequenced from one sample in a study of post-analysis software for immune sequencing data. Study observations and caveats: Relative to controls, patients had several TRBV segments at higher frequency, with TRBV5-6, TRBV5-1 and TRBV20-1 among these.

Libraries were made from TCR beta cDNA, and they carried unique molecular identifiers. TCRdb processed the PCR reads anew with MiXCR; each CDR3 protein has one entry. The repertoire holds about 540,000 distinct CDR3 sequences, with around 34% as singletons. Their recognized antigens are unknown. Sequencing was performed on blood. Receptor source: a girl aged 2 to 17 with multiple sclerosis.

This clonotype turned up a few times. This chain links TRBV2 with TRBJ2-7; D might be TRBD2 (5 bases). The better agreement between TRBJ2-5 and the DNA end casts doubt on the J call. The CDR3 runs to 16 residues. Per germline, CDR1 SNHLY and CDR2 FYNNEI. Written as DNA, the CDR3 is TGTGCCAGCAGTGTCCTCCTCGGGGTAGGGAAAGAGACCCAGTACTTC. Protein: CASSVLLGVGKETQYF.

This chain joins TRBV29-1 and TRBJ1-2, with D maybe TRBD1 (6 bases). The CDR3 totals 13 residues. Trimming removed 2 bases from V and 6 bases from J, with 13 bases in between. Germline lookup yields CDR1 SQVTM and CDR2 ANQGSEA. Here the CDR3 DNA reads TGCAGCGTTGAATCCGGGGGGCGGCATGGCTACACCTTC. Encoded protein: CSVESGGRHGYTF.

This clonotype was picked up a small number of times. The chain carries TRBV5-1 and TRBJ2-5; perhaps TRBD2 as D (6 bases). Trimming took off 0 bases at V and 4 bases at J, with 19 bases between the two ends. The CDR3 has 17 residues. Germline V lookup: CDR1 SGHRS, CDR2 YFSETQ. The CDR3 DNA reads TGCGCCAGCAGCTTGGGCGGCCCCTATAGCGGCGGAGAGACCCAGTACTTC. Translation: CASSLGGPYSGGETQYF.

The chain joins TRBV4-1 to TRBJ2-3; 10 bases map to TRBD2. The CDR3 consists of 18 residues. V trimming: 2 bases; J trimming: 5 bases; junction bases outside the gene matches: 13. Germline values: CDR1 MGHRA, CDR2 YSYEKL. The chain's CDR3 is CASSQQRDLAGEVDTQYF. The CDR3 nucleotides read TGCGCCAGCAGCCAACAACGAGACCTAGCGGGGGAGGTAGATACGCAGTATTTT.

This clonotype has more than one count but fewer than ten. The chain couples TRBV2 to TRBJ1-5, with D tentatively TRBD1 (6 bases). In germline, CDR1 is SNHLY, CDR2 FYNNEI. V was shortened by 5 bases and J by 4 bases, with 15 bases between the two germline ends. The CDR3 totals 15 residues. The CDR3 is CASSPPGAGNQPQHF. CDR3 DNA sequence: TGTGCCAGCAGTCCCCCGGGGGCAGGGAATCAGCCCCAGCATTTT.

The chain recombines TRBV4-1 with TRBJ2-5; D perhaps matches TRBD1 (5 bases). The CDR3 runs 16 residues. Trimming pared 0 bases from V and 2 bases from J, leaving 13 bases between. Germline-derived CDR1 and CDR2 are MGHRA and YSYEKL. This CDR3 reads CASSQDDDGAQETQYF. Here the CDR3 DNA reads TGCGCCAGCAGCCAAGATGATGATGGGGCACAAGAGACCCAGTACTTC.

The chain employs TRBV5-1 and TRBJ2-5, with 7 bases matching TRBD2. J gave up 4 bases and V 0 bases, and 6 bases lay outside the gene matches. Germline V CDR1 and CDR2: SGHRS, YFSETQ. The CDR3 consists of 15 residues. The CDR3 here is CASSLALAGVETQYF. CDR3 in DNA: TGCGCCAGCAGCTTGGCTCTGGCGGGGGTAGAGACCCAGTACTTC.

The sample holds many counts of this clonotype. The chain employs TRBV29-1 and TRBJ2-5, with D tentatively TRBD1 (6 bases). This CDR3 comprises 12 residues. V lost 2 bases to trimming and J lost 5 bases, with 9 bases between them. CDR1 and CDR2 (germline): SQVTM, ANQGSEA. Written as DNA, the CDR3 is TGCAGCGTTGAACAGGGGCCGGAGACCCAGTACTTC. Amino acid sequence: CSVEQGPETQYF.

The V gene is TRBV6-4, the J gene TRBJ1-1, with D uncertain. Deletions cut 0 bases from V and 6 bases from J, with 14 bases between. The length of the CDR3 is 15 residues. Germline V gives CDR1 MRHNA, CDR2 SNTAGT. CDR3 amino acids: CASSDSRSGEAEAFF. CDR3 DNA sequence: TGTGCCAGCAGTGACTCGAGATCAGGAGAGGCTGAAGCTTTCTTT.

This clonotype showed up just a few times. The chain combines TRBV12-3 or TRBV12-4 with TRBJ1-2; 8 nucleotides align to TRBD1. After removal of 2 bases from V and 0 bases from J, the junction contained 8 bases not matched to a gene. The length of the CDR3 is 17 residues. Written as DNA, the CDR3 is TGTGCCAGCAGTTTAACCCGGGACAGGTTAGCTAACTATGGCTACACCTTC. Protein sequence: CASSLTRDRLANYGYTF.

The chain employs TRBV29-1 and TRBJ2-1; 12 bases align to TRBD2. V trimming: 2 bases; J trimming: 0 bases; junction bases outside the gene matches: 5. Germline V gene lookup returns CDR1 SQVTM and CDR2 ANQGSEA. The CDR3 has 17 amino acids. Written as DNA, the CDR3 is TGCAGCGTTGAAAAGACTAGCGGGGGCCTCTCCTACAATGAGCAGTTCTTC. Protein: CSVEKTSGGLSYNEQFF.

The chain employs TRBV25-1 and TRBJ2-3; a weak D match, TRBD2 (6 bases). Between the trimmed V and J ends, which lost 5 bases and 3 bases, there was a span of 12 bases. Germline CDR1 is MGHDK and CDR2 is SYGVNS. CDR3 length equals 14 residues. The CDR3 spells CASSIPGRTDTQYF. The CDR3 nucleotides read TGTGCCAGCAGTATCCCGGGGAGGACAGATACGCAGTATTTT.

This clonotype was recorded a few times. The chain links TRBV24-1 to TRBJ2-3; 7 nucleotides match TRBD1. The CDR3 is 14 residues long. V dropped 3 bases and J dropped 4; count of bases not matched to a gene: 3. Per germline, CDR1 KGHDR and CDR2 SFDVKD. Here the CDR3 reads CATSDTDRPDTQYF. Here the CDR3 DNA reads TGTGCCACCAGTGATACGGACAGGCCAGATACGCAGTATTTT.

This clonotype was counted a few times. This chain joins TRBV4-2 and TRBJ1-5, with a possible D match to TRBD1 (6 bases). Germline V gene sequence: CDR1 LGHNA, CDR2 YNFKEQ. This CDR3 contains 15 residues. V was trimmed by 0 bases and J by 5 bases, leaving 11 bases between them. The CDR3 DNA is TGTGCCAGCAGCCAAGATCGGGGGGGGCATCAGCCCCAGCATTTT. Its translation: CASSQDRGGHQPQHF.

This clonotype was seen more than once but under ten times. The chain recombines TRBV12-3 or TRBV12-4 with TRBJ2-3; the D gene is possibly TRBD2 (6 bases). The CDR3 sequence is 15 residues long. Trimming pared 3 bases from V and 0 bases from J, leaving 10 bases between. DNA for the CDR3: TGTGCCAGCAGTTTCGGGGACTTAAGCACAGATACGCAGTATTTT. Its protein is CASSFGDLSTDTQYF.

The chain is built from TRBV3-1 and TRBJ2-7, with D unclear. V lost 8 bases to trimming and J lost 7 bases, with 12 bases between them. Germline-derived CDR1 and CDR2 are LGHDT and YNNKEL (reference sequence). The CDR3 has 11 amino acids. The CDR3 DNA reads as TGTGCCAGCTCGAGGTTGGAAGAGCAGTACTTC. Its protein product is CASSRLEEQYF.

This chain uses TRBV6-5 with TRBJ2-7; 8 bases fit TRBD2. Germline V gene lookup returns CDR1 MNHEY and CDR2 SVGAGI. The CDR3 extends over 18 amino acids. J gave up 6 bases and V 4 bases, and 20 bases lay outside the gene matches. The CDR3 loop reads CASSLRLGGGPPEPEQYF. The DNA for the CDR3 is TGTGCCAGCAGTTTACGACTAGGCGGGGGGCCTCCCGAGCCCGAGCAGTACTTC.

This clonotype has more than one count but fewer than ten. This sequence joins TRBV6-1 and TRBJ2-3; D assignment may be TRBD1 or TRBD2 (6 bases each). Germline V CDR1 and CDR2: MNHNS, SASEGT. Trimming pared 3 bases from V and 0 bases from J, leaving 13 bases between. This CDR3 spans 16 amino acids. The CDR3 protein is CASSERQAGSTDTQYF. CDR3 DNA sequence: TGTGCCAGCAGTGAGAGACAGGCGGGGAGCACAGATACGCAGTATTTT.

This clonotype was picked up a small number of times. CDR3 protein: CASSEVGAARQAFF. The CDR3 region has the DNA TGCGCCAGCAGCGAAGTGGGGGCGGCCCGGCAAGCTTTCTTT. The chain combines TRBV4-1 with TRBJ1-1; maybe TRBD1 (6 bases). The germline V gene encodes CDR1 MGHRA and CDR2 YSYEKL. V was shortened by 5 bases and J by 9 bases, with 19 bases between the two germline ends. The CDR3 covers 14 residues.

V is TRBV7-3 and J is TRBJ2-1; 11 bases align to TRBD2. Losses at the gene ends were 5 bases for V and 7 bases for J; bases not matched to a gene: 10. CDR1 is SGHTA and CDR2 is FQGTGA in the germline V gene. This CDR3 is built from 16 residues. The CDR3 DNA is TGTGCCAGCAGCCCCCCCGGGACTAGCGGATTGAATGAGCAGTTCTTC. Encoded protein: CASSPPGTSGLNEQFF.

Remarks on this clonotype: An end of the junction does not agree with germline; a read error may underlie this. The CDR3 here is CTSSERGKNIQYF. CDR3 nucleotides: TGTACCAGCAGTGAGAGAGGCAAAAACATTCAGTACTTC. The V gene is TRBV2, the J gene TRBJ2-4, with unresolved D. The germline CDR1 and CDR2 sequences are SNHLY and FYNNEI. The length of the CDR3 is 13 residues.

The sample holds a few counts of this clonotype. The CDR3 protein is CSADSGGAGETQYF. The CDR3 DNA reads as TGCAGTGCTGATAGCGGGGGGGCGGGTGAGACCCAGTACTTC. V gene TRBV20-1 combines with J gene TRBJ2-5, with 11 bases identical to TRBD2. The CDR3 has 14 amino acids. Unmatched junction bases numbered 7, after V lost 5 bases and J lost 5 bases. In germline, CDR1 is DFQATT, CDR2 SNEGSKA (reference sequence).

This clonotype was counted between two and nine times. The chain employs TRBV24-1 and TRBJ1-1; TRBD1 is a possible D gene (5 bases). The germline V gene has CDR1 KGHDR and CDR2 SFDVKD. The CDR3 is 13 amino acids. Trimming shortened V by 8 bases and J by 5 bases, and 14 bases separated the two germline ends. CDR3 in amino acids: CATTQGARTEAFF. The CDR3 DNA follows: TGTGCCACCACCCAAGGGGCACGGACTGAAGCTTTCTTT.

This chain joins TRBV7-8 and TRBJ1-2, with D perhaps TRBD1 (5 bases). The CDR3 spans 16 residues. From germline, CDR1 is SGHVS and CDR2 FQNEAQ. The V end lost 1 base, the J end lost 8 bases, and 20 bases lay between the germline ends. CDR3: CASSLGRDPRALGYTF. The CDR3 region has the DNA TGTGCCAGCAGCTTAGGCCGGGACCCTAGAGCCTTAGGCTACACCTTC.

The CDR3 DNA reads TGCGCCAGCAGCCAAGACGACATCGGGCCCCAGCATTTT. Amino acids: CASSQDDIGPQHF. The V gene is TRBV4-1, the J gene TRBJ1-5; D gene unclear. V lost 0 bases, J lost 9 bases, and 9 bases lay in between. This CDR3 is built from 13 residues. Per the germline V gene, CDR1 is MGHRA and CDR2 is YSYEKL.